Here is one TCR beta chain with its context. Its target is not known. This specimen comes from a study of T cells after yellow fever vaccination. Study-level background: Preparation of the low-cell-number fractions used SMART-Seq v4 Ultra Low Input.

Germline values: CDR1 SGHDN, CDR2 FVKESK. The CDR3 is 12 amino acids. Trimming left V 3 bases short and J 7 bases short, with 7 bases between. Study results and limitations: Most primary-vaccination clones reappeared after the booster (approximately 95% CD4, roughly 90% CD8). Weaker overall was a secondary response that nonetheless peaked faster, on day 5 versus 15.

MiXCR, applied by TCRdb to the 5' RACE reads, yields one record per CDR3 protein. The sample yields 360,000 or so distinct CDR3 sequences, around a tenth seen once. This specimen was PBMCs, taken on the day of the first yellow fever vaccination. The chain has TRBV14 and TRBJ2-1; no definite D call. This receptor was identified in a man younger than 30 who received the YFV17D yellow fever vaccine. The CDR3 DNA follows: TGTGCCAGCAGCCAGGATGGAAATGAGCAGTTCTTC. It encodes CASSQDGNEQFF.